This T cell receptor beta chain was recorded in a study of cytomegalovirus exposure and HLA in healthy donors. This CDR3 contains 14 residues. The ends lost 7 bases at V and 7 bases at J; junction bases unmatched: 8. The V gene's germline CDR1 is LNHDA and CDR2 SQIVND (reference sequence). Note on this clone: Antigen: not known.

Broader study findings: Highly shared variants forming one cluster were likely a sequencing artifact.

Vbeta (60) and Jbeta (13) primers were used in the PCR. TCRdb keeps only in-frame clones here, not all; method: immunoSEQ multiplex PCR. The table includes hundreds of thousands of clones, approximately 90% detected once. The source is a woman aged 18-29 years in good health and CMV-seronegative. Sequencing used PBMCs. The rearrangement joins TRBV19 to TRBJ1-4; TRBD1 matches 8 bases. CDR3 protein: CASIRRGHGEKLFF. The DNA for the CDR3 is TGTGCCAGTATTCGCAGGGGGCATGGTGAAAAACTGTTTTTT.